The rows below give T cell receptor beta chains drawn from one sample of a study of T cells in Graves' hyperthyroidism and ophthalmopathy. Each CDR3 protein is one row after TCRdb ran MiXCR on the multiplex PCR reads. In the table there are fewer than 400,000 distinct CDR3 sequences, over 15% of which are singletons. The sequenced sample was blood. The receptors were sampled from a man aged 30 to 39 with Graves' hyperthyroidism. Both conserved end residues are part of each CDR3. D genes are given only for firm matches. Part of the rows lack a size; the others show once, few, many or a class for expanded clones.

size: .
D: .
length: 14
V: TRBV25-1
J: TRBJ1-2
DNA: TGTGCCAGCAGTGAATGGTCAGCTAACTATGGCTACACCTTC
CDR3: CASSEWSANYGYTF

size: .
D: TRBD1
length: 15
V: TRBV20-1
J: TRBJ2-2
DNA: TGCAGTGCTAGTATTCCGGGACAGGGGGCCGGGGAGCTGTTTTTT
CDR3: CSASIPGQGAGELFF

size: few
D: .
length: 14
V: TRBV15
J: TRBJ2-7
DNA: TGTGCCACCAGCAATTACGGCAGGGACTACGAGCAGTACTTC
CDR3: CATSNYGRDYEQYF

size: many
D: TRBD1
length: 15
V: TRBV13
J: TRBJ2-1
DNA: TGTGCCAGCAGCGCCAGACAGGGAGCCGCGAATGAGCAGTTCTTC
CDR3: CASSARQGAANEQFF

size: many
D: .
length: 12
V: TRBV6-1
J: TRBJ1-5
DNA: TGTGCCAGCAGTGAATTGGGTTGGGCCCAGCATTTT
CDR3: CASSELGWAQHF

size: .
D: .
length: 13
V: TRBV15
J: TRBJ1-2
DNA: TGTGCCACCAGCAGAGATGAGGGGCTTGGCTACACCTTC
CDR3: CATSRDEGLGYTF

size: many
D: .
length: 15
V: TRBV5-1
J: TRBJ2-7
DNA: TGCGCCAGCAGATTAGCCGGGGCCAGGGTCCACGAGCAGTACTTC
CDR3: CASRLAGARVHEQYF

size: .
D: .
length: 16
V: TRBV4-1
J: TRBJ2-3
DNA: TGCGCCAGCAGCCAAGATTGGGGGGGCAGGACAGATACGCAGTATTTT
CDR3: CASSQDWGGRTDTQYF

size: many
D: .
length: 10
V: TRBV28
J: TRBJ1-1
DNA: TGTGCCAGTCAGAACACTGAAGCTTTCTTT
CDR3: CASQNTEAFF

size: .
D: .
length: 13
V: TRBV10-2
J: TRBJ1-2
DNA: TGCGCCAGCAGCCTAGCCCAGGACTATGGCTACACCTTC
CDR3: CASSLAQDYGYTF

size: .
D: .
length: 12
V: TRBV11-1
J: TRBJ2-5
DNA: TGTGCCAGCAGCTTAGCCCCCGAGACCCAGTACTTC
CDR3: CASSLAPETQYF

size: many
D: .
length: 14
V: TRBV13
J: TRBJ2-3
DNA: TGTGCCAGCAGCTTAACCGTGGAGGGAGATACGCAGTATTTT
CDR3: CASSLTVEGDTQYF

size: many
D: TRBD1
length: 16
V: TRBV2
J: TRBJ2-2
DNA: TGTGCCAGCAGTCTATGGGGGACAGACTCCACCGGGGAGCTGTTTTTT
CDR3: CASSLWGTDSTGELFF

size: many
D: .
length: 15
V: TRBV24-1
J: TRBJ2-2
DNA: TGTGCCACCAGTCCATGGAACGCGAACACCGGGGAGCTGTTTTTT
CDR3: CATSPWNANTGELFF

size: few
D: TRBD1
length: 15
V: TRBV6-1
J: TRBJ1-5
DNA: TGTGCCAGCAGCTTAGAGGGGGCGAGAAATCAGCCCCAGCATTTT
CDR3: CASSLEGARNQPQHF

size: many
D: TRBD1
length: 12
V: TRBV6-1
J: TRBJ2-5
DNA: TGTGCCAGTACAGGGGGCGAGGAGACCCAGTACTTC
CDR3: CASTGGEETQYF

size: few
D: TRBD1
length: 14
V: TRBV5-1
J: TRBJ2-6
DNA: TGCGCCAGCCGGGCAGGGGGAGGGGCCAACGTCCTGACTTTC
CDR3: CASRAGGGANVLTF

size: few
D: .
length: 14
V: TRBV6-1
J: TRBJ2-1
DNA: TGTGCCAGCAGGGTCAGATCGCTTTACAATGAGCAGTTCTTC
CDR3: CASRVRSLYNEQFF

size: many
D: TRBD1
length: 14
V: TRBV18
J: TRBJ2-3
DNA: TGTGCCAGCTCGCTTCGGACAGGGGATCATACGCAGTATTTT
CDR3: CASSLRTGDHTQYF

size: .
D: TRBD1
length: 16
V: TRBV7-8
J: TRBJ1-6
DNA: TGTGCCAGCAGCTTAGGCGGGGAGGGGGCATGGTCACCCCTCCACTTT
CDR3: CASSLGGEGAWSPLHF

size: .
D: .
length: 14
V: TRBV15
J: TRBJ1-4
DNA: TGTGCCACCAGCAGAGATCAACCTGTTGAAAAACTGTTTTTT
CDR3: CATSRDQPVEKLFF

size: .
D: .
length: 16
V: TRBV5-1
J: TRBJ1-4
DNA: TGCGCCAGCAGCTTGGGGTTCATCGGTCCGGATGAAAAACTGTTTTTT
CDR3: CASSLGFIGPDEKLFF

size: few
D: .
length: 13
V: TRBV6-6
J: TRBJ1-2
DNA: TGTGCCAGCAGTTACGGGGGCGGTTATGGCTACACCTTC
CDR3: CASSYGGGYGYTF

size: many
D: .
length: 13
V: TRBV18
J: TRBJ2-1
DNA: TGTGCCAGCTCGTCCACGGTTGACAATGAGCAGTTCTTC
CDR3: CASSSTVDNEQFF

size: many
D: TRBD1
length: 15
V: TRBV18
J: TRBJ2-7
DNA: TGTGCCAGCTCACCGTCCGGGACAGACTTATACGAGCAGTACTTC
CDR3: CASSPSGTDLYEQYF

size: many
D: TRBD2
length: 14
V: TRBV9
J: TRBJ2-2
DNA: TGTGCCAGCAGCGTCGGACTAGCTCCCGGGGAGCTGTTTTTT
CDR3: CASSVGLAPGELFF

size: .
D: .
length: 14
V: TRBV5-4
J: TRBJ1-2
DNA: TGTGCCAGCAGCTTGGAGGGCAGACCCTATGGCTACACCTTC
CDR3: CASSLEGRPYGYTF

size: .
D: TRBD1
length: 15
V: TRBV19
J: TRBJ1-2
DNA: TGTGCCAGTAGTATAGGTCGGACAGGGGGAGATGGCTACACCTTC
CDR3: CASSIGRTGGDGYTF

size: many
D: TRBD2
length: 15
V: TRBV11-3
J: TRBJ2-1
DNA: TGTGCCAGCAGCTTAGTAGCGGGAGGGTCAGGTGAGCAGTTCTTC
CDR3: CASSLVAGGSGEQFF